The 11 T cell receptor beta chains in this list originate from one sample, sequenced in a study of shared T cell receptors in the human thymus. The protocol was immunoSEQ multiplex PCR, while the TCRdb copy is restricted to in-frame clones and leaves out a portion. The table shows hundreds of thousands of clones, with around 87% occurring only once. This sample also belongs to another study, concerning human thymus T cells.

The sequenced material came from thymocytes. These receptors were collected from a boy under two years old with a congenital heart defect.

V usage is TRBV4-3 and J usage is TRBJ2-7; 7 bases align to TRBD2. The CDR3 spans 16 residues. Germline V gene lookup returns CDR1 LGHNA and CDR2 YSLEER. J lost 4 bases, V lost 0 bases, and 9 bases had no gene match. The CDR3 nucleotides are TGCGCCAGCAGCCAAGAACCTCGCGGGACTACTTACGAGCAGTACTTC. This encodes CASSQEPRGTTYEQYF.

The CDR3 is CASSLPSDRGRTDTQYF. CDR3 bases: TGTGCCAGCAGCTTACCCTCGGACAGGGGGCGCACAGATACGCAGTATTTT. The chain couples TRBV7-2 to TRBJ2-3; 11 bases are a match to TRBD1. J was trimmed by 1 base and V by 2 bases; bases with no gene match: 5. The CDR3 covers 17 residues. Germline lookup yields CDR1 SGHTA and CDR2 FQGNSA.

V usage is TRBV2 and J usage is TRBJ2-1; TRBD2 agrees at 7 bases. With 5 bases clipped from V and 1 base from J, the junction kept 8 bases outside the gene matches. This CDR3 has 16 amino acids. Per the germline V gene, CDR1 is SNHLY and CDR2 is FYNNEI. The CDR3 nucleotides read TGTGCCAGCAGTCGTTGGGTGGGGGGGTCCTACAATGAGCAGTTCTTC. Translation gives CASSRWVGGSYNEQFF.

The chain couples TRBV4-1 to TRBJ2-6; 8 bases align to TRBD1. CDR1 and CDR2 (germline): MGHRA, YSYEKL. J was trimmed by 0 bases and V by 4 bases; bases with no gene match: 8. This CDR3 is built from 18 residues. The CDR3 is CASSPGQGRNSGANVLTF. The CDR3 DNA reads as TGCGCCAGCAGCCCTGGACAGGGACGAAACTCTGGGGCCAACGTCCTGACTTTC.

The rearrangement joins TRBV4-3 to TRBJ2-5, with 12 bases fitting TRBD2. CDR3 length: 18 amino acids. CDR1 and CDR2 (germline): LGHNA, YSLEER. The junction had 10 bases not matched to a gene; V was cut back by 1 base and J by 4 bases. The CDR3: CASSQVWTSGAFRETQYF. In nucleotides, the CDR3 is TGCGCCAGCAGCCAAGTGTGGACTAGCGGGGCCTTCAGAGAGACCCAGTACTTC.

Only a few counts were recorded for this clone. The chain uses TRBV5-6 and TRBJ1-5; 8 bases align to TRBD1. CDR1 SGHDT and CDR2 YYEEEE come from the germline V gene. V gave up 0 bases and J gave up 4 bases; unmatched junction bases: 0. This CDR3 is built from 14 residues. The CDR3 here is CASSLGTGNQPQHF. For the CDR3, the DNA is TGTGCCAGCAGCTTGGGGACAGGGAATCAGCCCCAGCATTTT.

The gene calls are TRBV6-1 and TRBJ1-1, with no clear D. Trimming shortened V by 2 bases and J by 8 bases, and 3 bases separated the two germline ends. Germline lookup yields CDR1 MNHNS and CDR2 SASEGT. The CDR3 has 10 residues. In nucleotides, the CDR3 is TGTGCCAGCAGTGAATCGGAAGCTTTCTTT. Translated, it gives CASSESEAFF.

J is TRBJ2-2 and V is TRBV7-9; D remains ambiguous. V was cut by 8 bases and J by 3 bases, with 16 bases left in between. Germline values: CDR1 SEHNR, CDR2 FQNEAQ (reference sequence). The CDR3 loop spans 15 amino acids. The CDR3 is CASETSDGDTGELFF. The DNA of the CDR3 is TGTGCCAGCGAGACGAGCGACGGTGACACCGGGGAGCTGTTTTTT.

The chain has TRBV2 and TRBJ2-4; 9 bases agree with TRBD2. J lost 6 bases, V lost 5 bases, and 8 bases had no gene match. The CDR3 is made up of 15 amino acids. The V gene's germline CDR1 is SNHLY and CDR2 FYNNEI. CDR3 DNA: TGTGCCAGCAGTCCTAGCGGGGAATACGGAAACATTCAGTACTTC. Amino acid sequence: CASSPSGEYGNIQYF.

This chain connects TRBV15 to TRBJ1-2; maybe TRBD1 (5 bases). This CDR3 is built from 13 residues. Germline CDR1 is LNHNV and CDR2 is YYDKDF (reference sequence). Trimming took 6 bases from V and 4 from J, leaving 12 bases between them. The DNA for the CDR3 is TGTGCCACCAGTCCTGGGGGGGGCTATGGCTACACCTTC. Translation: CATSPGGGYGYTF.

The chain has TRBV20-1 and TRBJ2-3; 8 nucleotides match TRBD2. In germline, CDR1 is DFQATT, CDR2 SNEGSKA (reference sequence). The CDR3 runs 11 residues. As DNA, the CDR3 is TGCAATCTTCGGGAGGGAGATACGCAGTATTTT. Residues: CNLREGDTQYF.